This passage covers 20 T cell receptor beta chains from one sample sequenced in a study of CD8+ T cells in alopecia areata. It was cDNA, reverse transcribed from extracted RNA, that served as the sequencing template. Clones were sequenced by immunoSEQ multiplex PCR, and TCRdb holds only the in-frame ones, with some missing. The sample contains 200,000 or so clones, more than 55% of which appear only once. The specimen was CD8+ T cells sorted from blood. Every receptor here comes from a human donor in good health.

CDR3 nucleotide sequence: TGCAGCGAGCTAACAGGGTTAACCTACGAGCAGTACTTC. Protein product: CSELTGLTYEQYF. V is TRBV29-1 and J is TRBJ2-7, with a weak D call TRBD1 (6 bases). The CDR3 has 13 amino acids. The germline V gene encodes CDR1 SQVTM and CDR2 ANQGSEA. V was cut by 7 bases and J by 2 bases, with 15 bases left in between.

This rearrangement joins TRBV29-1 to TRBJ1-2, with D possibly TRBD1 on 6 matching bases. The germline V gene encodes CDR1 SQVTM and CDR2 ANQGSEA. This CDR3 region has 13 residues. Here the CDR3 reads CSVRGLANYGYTF. For the CDR3, the DNA is TGCTCGGTCCGGGGGCTAGCTAACTATGGCTACACCTTC. The entire variable domain, with the rest obtained from reference TRBV29-1 and TRBJ1-2, is as follows: SAVISQKPSRDICQRGTSLTIQCQVDSQVTMMFWYRQQPGQSLTLIATANQGSEATYESGFVIDKFPISRPNLTFSTLTVSNMSPEDSSIYLCSVRGLANYGYTFGSGTRLTVV.

The chain uses TRBV15 and TRBJ1-1; no definite D call. The CDR3 contains 16 residues. Germline values: CDR1 LNHNV, CDR2 YYDKDF (reference sequence). The V gene lost 1 base and the J gene lost 0 bases, with 12 bases spanning the gap. This CDR3 reads CATSRVPGRVNTEAFF. The CDR3 DNA reads as TGTGCCACCAGCAGAGTCCCGGGGAGGGTGAACACTGAAGCTTTCTTT.

This clone was picked up a small number of times. V gene TRBV13 combines with J gene TRBJ1-6, with a weak D call TRBD1 (6 bases). V was shortened by 7 bases and J by 9 bases, with 13 bases between the two germline ends. The germline CDR1 and CDR2 sequences are PRHDT and FYEKMQ (reference sequence). This CDR3 spans 13 amino acids. CDR3 in DNA: TGTGCCAGCACGTGGGGGCGCGGTTCACCCCTCCACTTT. Amino acid sequence: CASTWGRGSPLHF.

Here the CDR3 reads CASSGGTNTEAFF. CDR3 sequence (DNA): TGCGCCAGCAGTGGCGGGACTAATACTGAAGCTTTCTTT. The chain combines TRBV4-1 with TRBJ1-1; the D gene is possibly TRBD1 (5 bases). V was pared by 6 bases and J by 5 bases, with 13 bases between. The V gene's germline CDR1 is MGHRA and CDR2 YSYEKL. This CDR3 is 13 amino acids long.

This clone showed up just once. The rearrangement links TRBV27 to TRBJ2-5; TRBD1 might be the D (6 bases). The germline V gene has CDR1 MNHEY and CDR2 SMNVEV (reference sequence). The CDR3 extends over 16 amino acids. The germline V and J ends were trimmed by 1 base and 1 base, with 13 bases remaining between them. CDR3 DNA: TGTGCCAGCAGTTTATGGGGGCTGTCGGCCCAAGAGACCCAGTACTTC. As protein: CASSLWGLSAQETQYF.

This clone was detected only a few times. V and J are TRBV19 and TRBJ1-1, with D perhaps TRBD1 (5 bases). V gave up 3 bases and J gave up 12 bases, with 11 bases separating them. Germline V gene lookup returns CDR1 LNHDA and CDR2 SQIVND (reference sequence). There are 11 residues in the CDR3. In DNA, the CDR3 is TGTGCCAGTAGTATCGGGACCCCCCCTTTCTTT. Its protein is CASSIGTPPFF. Full variable domain (outside the CDR3, taken from reference TRBV19 and TRBJ1-1): DGGITQSPKYLFRKEGQNVTLSCEQNLNHDAMYWYRQDPGQGLRLIYYSQIVNDFQKGDIAEGYSVSREKKESFPLTVTSAQKNPTAFYLCASSIGTPPFFGQGTRLTVV.

The gene calls are TRBV9 and TRBJ2-5; maybe TRBD1 (5 bases). Per germline, CDR1 SGDLS and CDR2 YYNGEE. The V end lost 3 bases, the J end lost 5 bases, and 11 bases lay between the germline ends. This CDR3 is 13 amino acids long. CDR3 nucleotides: TGTGCCAGCAGCGCGCCGTCAGGGGAGACCCAGTACTTC. It translates to CASSAPSGETQYF.

The gene calls are TRBV7-9 and TRBJ2-5; D unclear. Germline loops: CDR1 SEHNR, CDR2 FQNEAQ (reference sequence). V lost 3 bases, J lost 1 base, and 15 bases lay in between. This CDR3 is 16 amino acids long. Written as DNA, the CDR3 is TGTGCCAGCAGCTTCGATGTAGGCCCGCTCCAAGAGACCCAGTACTTC. It is translated as CASSFDVGPLQETQYF.

A few counts support this clone. The J gene is TRBJ2-1, the V gene TRBV29-1; unclear D gene. Germline V gives CDR1 SQVTM, CDR2 ANQGSEA. Trimming cost V 2 bases and J 6 bases, with 11 bases left between them. This CDR3 region has 13 residues. CDR3 sequence: CSVELGVPNEQFF. The DNA for the CDR3 is TGCAGCGTTGAACTGGGTGTCCCCAATGAGCAGTTCTTC.

Worth noting for this clone: This sample includes further DNA sequences coding for the same CDR3. The gene calls are TRBV5-6 and TRBJ2-7; 11 nucleotides line up with TRBD2. Germline V gene lookup returns CDR1 SGHDT and CDR2 YYEEEE. There are 14 residues in the CDR3. V shed 4 bases and J 3 bases; nucleotides not matched to a gene: 3. In DNA form, the CDR3 reads TGTGCCAGCAGCCTGACTAGCGGGGTCTACGAGCAGTACTTC. Amino acids: CASSLTSGVYEQYF.

This clone appeared a few times. This chain joins TRBV9 and TRBJ1-2, with D possibly matching TRBD1 (5 bases). Trimming removed 5 bases at V and 5 bases at J, with 13 bases between. Germline V gene data show CDR1 as SGDLS and CDR2 as YYNGEE. There are 13 residues in the CDR3. The CDR3 nucleotides are TGTGCCAGCAGTGGGGGTGAGAGGTATGGCTACACCTTC. Its protein is CASSGGERYGYTF.

The rearrangement joins TRBV4-1 to TRBJ2-7, with 7 positions matching TRBD1. Germline assignment: CDR1 MGHRA and CDR2 YSYEKL. The CDR3 is 15 amino acids. With V trimmed by 3 bases and J by 1 base, 6 bases remained unmatched. CDR3 DNA sequence: TGCGCCAGCAGCCACACAGGGGACAGTTCCTACGAGCAGTACTTC. This sequence encodes CASSHTGDSSYEQYF.

V usage is TRBV28 and J usage is TRBJ2-2; D not certain. Between the trimmed V and J ends, which lost 7 bases and 7 bases, there was a span of 13 bases. The CDR3 is 13 residues long. Germline CDR1 is MDHEN and CDR2 is SYDVKM. DNA of the CDR3: TGTGCCAGCACCCTTACCGGTGGCGGGGAGCTGTTTTTT. It is translated as CASTLTGGGELFF. Combining the CDR3 with reference TRBV28 and TRBJ2-2 gives the whole variable domain DVKVTQSSRYLVKRTGEKVFLECVQDMDHENMFWYRQDPGLGLRLIYFSYDVKMKEKGDIPEGYSVSREKKERFSLILESASTNQTSMYLCASTLTGGGELFFGEGSRLTVL.

The chain recombines TRBV13 with TRBJ2-7, with 7 bases matching TRBD1. V gave up 0 bases and J gave up 0 bases; unmatched junction bases: 2. Germline V CDR1 and CDR2: PRHDT, FYEKMQ (reference sequence). The CDR3 consists of 15 residues. CDR3 nucleotides: TGTGCCAGCAGCTTAGGCTCAGGGGGCTCCTACGAGCAGTACTTC. It specifies CASSLGSGGSYEQYF. Based on the CDR3 plus reference TRBV13 and TRBJ2-7, the full variable domain is AAGVIQSPRHLIKEKRETATLKCYPIPRHDTVYWYQQGPGQDPQFLISFYEKMQSDKGSIPDRFSAQQFSDYHSELNMSSLELGDSALYFCASSLGSGGSYEQYFGPGTRLTVT.

The genes are TRBV25-1 and TRBJ1-6; D gene unclear. V dropped 1 base and J dropped 11 bases, with 21 bases sitting between them. Germline CDR1 and CDR2: MGHDK and SYGVNS. This CDR3 spans 17 amino acids. The CDR3 bases are TGTGCCAGCAGTGAATCCCCCCTTGGGGAGGTGAGGACACCCCTCCACTTT. It is translated as CASSESPLGEVRTPLHF.

This clone was detected only a few times. The V and J genes are TRBV7-9 and TRBJ2-1; 12 nucleotides match TRBD2. CDR1 and CDR2 from the germline V gene are SEHNR and FQNEAQ (reference sequence). CDR3 size: 13 residues. Trimming removed 3 bases from V and 15 bases from J; junction bases left unmatched: 6. In DNA form, the CDR3 reads TGTGCCAGCAGCTTCACTAGCGGGGGGCACCTGTTCTTC. Translating it yields CASSFTSGGHLFF.

This clone came up once. This chain joins TRBV2 and TRBJ2-5; 16 nucleotides match TRBD2. V trimming: 6 bases; J trimming: 3 bases; junction bases outside the gene matches: 1. Germline CDR1 and CDR2: SNHLY and FYNNEI. This CDR3 is built from 15 residues. The CDR3 DNA reads TGTGCCAGCAGCGGGACTAGCGGGGGGGAAGAGACCCAGTACTTC. It yields the protein CASSGTSGGEETQYF. Using reference TRBV2 and TRBJ2-5 for the parts outside the CDR3, the full variable domain is EPEVTQTPSHQVTQMGQEVILRCVPISNHLYFYWYRQILGQKVEFLVSFYNNEISEKSEIFDDQFSVERPDGSNFTLKIRSTKLEDSAMYFCASSGTSGGEETQYFGPGTRLLVL.

This clone has just a few counts. The V call is TRBV7-9, the J call TRBJ2-5; 8 bases align to TRBD1. J lost 4 bases, V lost 5 bases, and 6 bases had no gene match. This CDR3 contains 14 residues. CDR1 is SEHNR and CDR2 is FQNEAQ in the germline V gene (reference sequence). The DNA for the CDR3 is TGTGCCAGCAGCCGGACAGGGCAAGGAGAGACCCAGTACTTC. Protein product: CASSRTGQGETQYF.

This chain joins TRBV5-1 and TRBJ1-2; unclear D gene. Trimming removed 0 bases at V and 4 bases at J, with 7 bases between. Germline V lookup: CDR1 SGHRS, CDR2 YFSETQ. The CDR3 loop spans 13 amino acids. The CDR3 loop reads CASSLDKSYGYTF. The CDR3 bases are TGCGCCAGCAGCTTGGACAAGTCCTATGGCTACACCTTC.